These 12 T cell receptor beta chains share one sample of origin, sequenced in a study of blood T cell repertoires in COVID-19. Sequencing used immunoSEQ multiplex PCR; TCRdb keeps in-frame clones, though not all of them. The data hold around 230,000 clones, with about four fifths observed a single time. Material: peripheral blood. Receptors were obtained from a woman older than 75 with acute or convalescent COVID-19.

The V and J genes are TRBV27 and TRBJ1-1, with D hard to call. Looked up from germline, CDR1 is MNHEY and CDR2 is SMNVEV (reference sequence). The V gene lost 6 bases and the J gene lost 4 bases, with 21 bases spanning the gap. The CDR3 has 16 amino acids. This CDR3 reads CASSPPGIFLSTEAFF. The CDR3 DNA is TGTGCCAGCAGCCCACCGGGGATTTTTCTTAGCACTGAAGCTTTCTTT.

The genes are TRBV4-1 and TRBJ2-3, with D perhaps matching TRBD1 (7 bases). CDR1 MGHRA and CDR2 YSYEKL come from the germline V gene. The CDR3 spans 16 residues. Deletions cut 4 bases from V and 2 bases from J, with 16 bases between. The CDR3 loop is CASSLLGGQNTDTQYF. The DNA for the CDR3 is TGCGCCAGCAGCCTCTTGGGGGGACAGAACACAGATACGCAGTATTTT.

As to this clone: Other DNA variants within this sample encode the same CDR3. The DNA for the CDR3 is TGCGCCAGCAGCTTGGGAGGGAACACTGAAGCTTTCTTT. Protein product: CASSLGGNTEAFF. The chain employs TRBV5-1 and TRBJ1-1; no definite D call. Germline V gene data show CDR1 as SGHRS and CDR2 as YFSETQ. V was pared by 0 bases and J by 1 base, with 4 bases between. There are 13 residues in the CDR3.

The table lists this clone with a count of one. The chain joins TRBV18 to TRBJ1-4; TRBD1 is a possible D gene (5 bases). Germline V gives CDR1 KGHSH, CDR2 LQKENI. This CDR3 comprises 13 residues. V was shortened by 8 bases and J by 7 bases, with 14 bases between the two germline ends. CDR3 amino acids: CASVSGGGEKLFF. Written as DNA, the CDR3 is TGTGCCAGCGTCTCCGGGGGAGGTGAAAAACTGTTTTTT.

The rearrangement uses TRBV20-1 and TRBJ1-1; D possibly corresponds to TRBD1 (5 bases). CDR1 and CDR2 (germline): DFQATT, SNEGSKA (reference sequence). The CDR3 is made up of 11 amino acids. V lost 6 bases, J lost 1 base, and 6 bases lay in between. CDR3 nucleotides: TGCAGTGCACAGGCGAACACTGAAGCTTTCTTT. This gives the protein CSAQANTEAFF.

This chain links TRBV4-1 with TRBJ1-6; TRBD1 might be the D (5 bases). In germline, CDR1 is MGHRA, CDR2 YSYEKL. V lost 1 base and J lost 5, with 15 bases in between. The CDR3 has 17 amino acids. The CDR3 is CASSQAWGEANNSPLHF. CDR3 DNA: TGCGCCAGCAGCCAAGCTTGGGGGGAGGCGAATAATTCACCCCTCCACTTT.

The genes are TRBV5-1 and TRBJ1-2; the match to TRBD1 covers 9 bases. The V segment lost 0 bases and the J segment 5 bases; nucleotides outside the gene matches: 2. CDR3 size: 14 residues. Looked up from germline, CDR1 is SGHRS and CDR2 is YFSETQ. This CDR3 is CASSLEGTGYGYTF. DNA of the CDR3: TGCGCCAGCAGCTTGGAAGGGACAGGGTATGGCTACACCTTC. The full variable domain, rest sourced from reference TRBV5-1 and TRBJ1-2, is KAGVTQTPRYLIKTRGQQVTLSCSPISGHRSVSWYQQTPGQGLQFLFEYFSETQRNKGNFPGRFSGRQFSNSRSEMNVSTLELGDSALYLCASSLEGTGYGYTFGSGTRLTVV.

This chain uses TRBV12-3 or TRBV12-4 with TRBJ1-5; a weak D match, TRBD1 (6 bases). V dropped 6 bases and J dropped 11 bases, with 17 bases sitting between them. The CDR3 is 13 amino acids. The CDR3 DNA is TGTGCCAGCAGCACAGGGAGTGGGTTGGCCCAGCATTTT. It codes for CASSTGSGLAQHF.

This clone was counted only a few times. Distinct nucleotide sequences in the sample also encode this CDR3. The chain joins TRBV7-9 to TRBJ1-1; weak D call: TRBD1 (6 bases). V dropped 5 bases and J dropped 3 bases, with 10 bases sitting between them. The V gene's germline CDR1 is SEHNR and CDR2 FQNEAQ (reference sequence). The CDR3 loop spans 13 amino acids. The CDR3 region is CASSLKGDTEAFF. The CDR3 nucleotides read TGTGCCAGCAGCCTCAAGGGGGACACTGAAGCTTTCTTT.

This chain connects TRBV6-5 to TRBJ1-4, with D tentatively TRBD1 (5 bases). Trimming took off 0 bases at V and 6 bases at J, with 11 bases between the two ends. CDR3 size: 15 residues. CDR1 is MNHEY, CDR2 SVGAGI, per germline. CDR3 in amino acids: CASSYSGAMDEKLFF. The CDR3 DNA is TGTGCCAGCAGTTACTCAGGGGCGATGGATGAAAAACTGTTTTTT.

The CDR3 reads CASSETHNEKLFF. For the CDR3, the DNA is TGTGCCAGCAGTGAAACTCATAATGAAAAACTGTTTTTT. J is TRBJ1-4 and V is TRBV6-4; D uncertain. The germline V and J ends were trimmed by 3 bases and 4 bases, with 6 bases remaining between them. The CDR3 runs 13 residues. Per germline, CDR1 MRHNA and CDR2 SNTAGT.

This clone has just a few counts. The gene calls are TRBV28 and TRBJ1-6, with no clear D. The CDR3 loop spans 14 amino acids. Trimming cost V 2 bases and J 6 bases, with 8 bases left between them. Germline-derived CDR1 and CDR2 are MDHEN and SYDVKM. CDR3 loop: CASSLTRSNSPLHF. For the CDR3, the DNA is TGTGCCAGCAGTTTAACTCGGAGTAATTCACCCCTCCACTTT.